What follows are 28 T cell receptor beta chains derived from one specimen sequenced in a study of T-cell memory formation after mild COVID-19. TCRdb recomputed calls from the 5' RACE reads with MiXCR, one row per CDR3 protein. The sample lists just under 150,000 distinct CDR3 sequences, 6% occurring once. The material sequenced was PBMCs or a T cell subset sorted from them (not recorded which). The receptors stem from an adult woman who had mild COVID-19 (a few samples of this study predate the infection). Cell type and time point are not known.

This clonotype occurred a few times. The V and J genes are TRBV29-1 and TRBJ2-7, with TRBD1 as a possible D gene (7 bases). Trimming stripped 4 bases from V and 4 bases from J, with 14 bases between. Looked up from germline, CDR1 is SQVTM and CDR2 is ANQGSEA. The length of the CDR3 is 13 residues. The CDR3 protein is CSVARTGLYEQYF. CDR3 sequence (DNA): TGCAGCGTTGCCCGGACAGGACTATACGAGCAGTACTTC.

This clonotype was counted between two and nine times. The chain joins TRBV7-9 to TRBJ1-1, with a possible D match to TRBD1 (5 bases). The CDR3 is 17 amino acids. V was shortened by 1 base and J by 5 bases, with 20 bases between the two germline ends. CDR1 SEHNR and CDR2 FQNEAQ come from the germline V gene (reference sequence). CDR3 region: CASSLVGREGMWTEAFF. The CDR3 DNA reads as TGTGCCAGCAGCTTAGTTGGGAGAGAGGGGATGTGGACTGAAGCTTTCTTT.

V is TRBV6-2 or TRBV6-3 and J is TRBJ2-5, with 11 bases lining up with TRBD1. The CDR3 runs to 18 residues. The V gene's germline CDR1 is MNHEY and CDR2 SVGEGT. The trim removed 4 bases at V and 2 bases at J, leaving 12 bases unmatched. The CDR3 is CASSSGQGAGLRQETQYF. The CDR3 nucleotides read TGTGCCAGCAGTTCCGGACAGGGGGCTGGTTTGAGGCAAGAGACCCAGTACTTC.

This clonotype was recorded many times. This chain joins TRBV24-1 and TRBJ2-1, with D maybe TRBD1 (6 bases). The CDR3 covers 15 residues. Germline V gives CDR1 KGHDR, CDR2 SFDVKD. V lost 5 bases and J lost 6, with 16 bases in between. CDR3 protein: CATSGHRETSNEQFF. The CDR3 DNA reads as TGTGCCACCAGTGGCCACAGGGAAACGAGCAATGAGCAGTTCTTC.

This chain joins TRBV9 and TRBJ1-5, with D unclear. Germline V gives CDR1 SGDLS, CDR2 YYNGEE. This CDR3 has 14 amino acids. V lost 0 bases to trimming and J lost 7 bases, with 11 bases between them. The CDR3 region has the DNA TGTGCCAGCAGCGTAGCTGGGGAGGGCCAGCCCCAGCATTTT. Amino acid sequence: CASSVAGEGQPQHF.

This clonotype was seen ten or more times. The chain couples TRBV5-1 to TRBJ2-2; TRBD1 is a possible D gene (5 bases). V dropped 2 bases and J dropped 0 bases, with 8 bases sitting between them. The germline CDR1 and CDR2 sequences are SGHRS and YFSETQ. The CDR3 totals 15 residues. The CDR3 nucleotides read TGCGCCAGCAGCTTACAGGCTTCGAACACCGGGGAGCTGTTTTTT. Its protein is CASSLQASNTGELFF. Supplemented by reference TRBV5-1 and TRBJ2-2, the full variable domain reads KAGVTQTPRYLIKTRGQQVTLSCSPISGHRSVSWYQQTPGQGLQFLFEYFSETQRNKGNFPGRFSGRQFSNSRSEMNVSTLELGDSALYLCASSLQASNTGELFFGEGSRLTVL.

The CDR3 DNA sequence: TGTGCCAGCAGCCTCACTAGCGGGGGAGCCTACAATGAGCAGTTCTTC. Translating it yields CASSLTSGGAYNEQFF. This chain connects TRBV7-8 to TRBJ2-1; 11 bases align to TRBD2. The CDR3 is 16 amino acids. Germline CDR1 SGHVS, CDR2 FQNEAQ. V lost 5 bases to trimming and J lost 2 bases; unmatched junction nucleotides: 5.

Many counts were recorded for this clonotype. This rearrangement joins TRBV7-9 to TRBJ1-5; the D is unclear. This CDR3 comprises 14 residues. The V gene's germline CDR1 is SEHNR and CDR2 FQNEAQ (reference sequence). Between the trimmed V and J ends, which lost 5 bases and 3 bases, there was a span of 11 bases. The CDR3 nucleotides read TGTGCCAGCAGCCCCAGCGGTACCAATCAGCCCCAGCATTTT. Amino acids: CASSPSGTNQPQHF.

The chain employs TRBV7-2 and TRBJ2-1; 8 nucleotides align to TRBD1. Trimming cost V 4 bases and J 5 bases; bases outside gene matches: 4. The CDR3 extends over 14 amino acids. CDR1 is SGHTA, CDR2 FQGNSA, per germline. The CDR3 bases are TGTGCCAGCAGCTCACGGACAGGGAACAATGAGCAGTTCTTC. It translates to CASSSRTGNNEQFF.

The chain is built from TRBV29-1 and TRBJ2-3; D is ambiguous. The CDR3 length is 11 residues. V shed 4 bases and J shed 2 bases, with 4 bases lying between them. The germline CDR1 and CDR2 sequences are SQVTM and ANQGSEA. CDR3 region: CSVVPTDTQYF. DNA of the CDR3: TGCAGCGTTGTTCCCACAGATACGCAGTATTTT.

Ten or more counts support this clonotype. The chain combines TRBV9 with TRBJ2-7; D is ambiguous. The CDR3 is 15 amino acids. The V end was cut by 0 bases, the J end by 0 bases, with 10 bases between. Germline CDR1 is SGDLS and CDR2 is YYNGEE. The CDR3 reads CASSVGVGPSYEQYF. The CDR3 DNA follows: TGTGCCAGCAGCGTAGGAGTTGGTCCCTCCTACGAGCAGTACTTC.

This clonotype was detected ten times or more. The chain couples TRBV12-3 or TRBV12-4 to TRBJ1-2; D may be TRBD1 (5 bases). The CDR3 contains 14 residues. With 3 bases removed from V and 4 bases from J, the gap between germline ends came to 12 bases. This CDR3 reads CASSFGATSYGYTF. CDR3 nucleotide sequence: TGTGCCAGCAGTTTTGGGGCCACATCCTATGGCTACACCTTC.

This clonotype was seen at least ten times. V gene TRBV6-2 or TRBV6-3 combines with J gene TRBJ2-3, with D maybe TRBD1 (6 bases). This CDR3 region has 14 residues. V dropped 6 bases and J dropped 2 bases, with 12 bases sitting between them. Germline V gives CDR1 MNHEY, CDR2 SVGEGT. The CDR3 protein is CASSRGQLTDTQYF. The CDR3 DNA is TGTGCCAGCAGCCGCGGACAGCTCACAGATACGCAGTATTTT.

The chain links TRBV10-3 to TRBJ2-7; weak D call: TRBD1 (5 bases). The CDR3 spans 12 residues. Germline CDR1 and CDR2: ENHRY and SYGVKD. The V end was cut by 8 bases, the J end by 3 bases, with 11 bases between. Written as DNA, the CDR3 is TGTGCCATCGGGGCAAACCACTACGAGCAGTACTTC. The encoded protein is CAIGANHYEQYF.

This clonotype was seen more than once but under ten times. V and J are TRBV12-3 or TRBV12-4 and TRBJ1-5; D not certain. V was shortened by 5 bases and J by 4 bases, with 15 bases between the two germline ends. The CDR3 spans 15 residues. CDR3 in DNA: TGTGCCAGCAGTGGTGACTCACTGAGGAATCAGCCCCAGCATTTT. Residues: CASSGDSLRNQPQHF.

This clonotype was recorded at least ten times. This chain uses TRBV5-1 with TRBJ1-2; 9 nucleotides match TRBD1. Germline V lookup: CDR1 SGHRS, CDR2 YFSETQ. V gave up 4 bases and J gave up 8 bases; unmatched junction bases: 6. The CDR3 is 13 residues long. The CDR3 coding sequence is TGCGCCAGCAGCCGGAACAGGGGGCGAGGCTACACCTTC. Its translation: CASSRNRGRGYTF.

The V gene is TRBV5-1, the J gene TRBJ2-5, with 7 bases that match TRBD1. Germline assignment: CDR1 SGHRS and CDR2 YFSETQ. Trimming removed 4 bases from V and 3 bases from J; junction bases left unmatched: 9. The CDR3 has 15 amino acids. The CDR3 here is CASSLGVGTEETQYF. DNA for the CDR3: TGCGCCAGCAGCCTGGGGGTCGGGACAGAAGAGACCCAGTACTTC.

This clonotype occurred a few times. The rearrangement links TRBV5-5 to TRBJ2-7; 8 positions match TRBD1. CDR1 is SGHKS and CDR2 is YYEKEE in the germline V gene (reference sequence). The ends lost 0 bases at V and 7 bases at J; junction bases unmatched: 6. The CDR3 covers 14 residues. CDR3 residues: CASSLGRTGQEQYF. CDR3 coding DNA: TGTGCCAGCAGCTTGGGGCGGACAGGGCAAGAGCAGTACTTC. Using reference TRBV5-5 and TRBJ2-7 for the parts outside the CDR3, the full variable domain is DAGVTQSPTHLIKTRGQQVTLRCSPISGHKSVSWYQQVLGQGPQFIFQYYEKEERGRGNFPDRFSARQFPNYSSELNVNALLLGDSALYLCASSLGRTGQEQYFGPGTRLTVT.

This clonotype occurred many times. The rearrangement links TRBV12-3 or TRBV12-4 to TRBJ2-5, with D perhaps matching TRBD1 (5 bases). This CDR3 region has 14 residues. V lost 1 base and J 3 bases, leaving 9 bases between the germline ends. CDR3 residues: CASSLVAREETQYF. CDR3 bases: TGTGCCAGCAGTTTAGTAGCCAGGGAAGAGACCCAGTACTTC.

This sequence joins TRBV3-1 and TRBJ2-6; perhaps TRBD2 as D (5 bases). The length of the CDR3 is 15 residues. Deletions cut 4 bases from V and 0 bases from J, with 7 bases between. The germline gives CDR1 LGHDT, CDR2 YNNKEL (reference sequence). The CDR3 here is CASSPGFSGANVLTF. The CDR3 DNA reads TGTGCCAGCAGCCCGGGATTCTCTGGGGCCAACGTCCTGACTTTC.

The J gene is TRBJ2-3, the V gene TRBV12-3 or TRBV12-4; unclear D gene. This CDR3 has 15 residues. V was pared by 3 bases and J by 3 bases, with 13 bases between. This CDR3 reads CASSFEVWRTDTQYF. The CDR3 DNA reads as TGTGCCAGCAGTTTTGAAGTTTGGCGGACAGATACGCAGTATTTT.

V gene TRBV5-1 combines with J gene TRBJ2-2, with 7 bases aligning to TRBD2. J lost 4 bases, V lost 4 bases, and 7 bases had no gene match. This CDR3 comprises 15 residues. Germline V gives CDR1 SGHRS, CDR2 YFSETQ. The CDR3 nucleotides read TGCGCCAGCAGCGCCACTAGCGAGCCCACCGGGGAGCTGTTTTTT. Translating gives CASSATSEPTGELFF.

This chain joins TRBV7-6 and TRBJ2-7, with a weak D call TRBD1 (6 bases). Germline CDR1 and CDR2: SGHVS and FNYEAQ. V dropped 0 bases and J dropped 0 bases, with 18 bases sitting between them. The CDR3 has 18 amino acids. The CDR3 DNA is TGTGCCAGCAGCTTAGCTCGAACAGGGTTGGACTCCTCCTACGAGCAGTACTTC. Its translation: CASSLARTGLDSSYEQYF.

The chain combines TRBV5-1 with TRBJ1-3; the D gene is possibly TRBD1 (5 bases). The CDR3 contains 15 residues. V was pared by 0 bases and J by 0 bases, with 7 bases between. Looked up from germline, CDR1 is SGHRS and CDR2 is YFSETQ. The CDR3 coding sequence is TGCGCCAGCAGCTTGGGGGGCCACTCTGGAAACACCATATATTTT. This sequence encodes CASSLGGHSGNTIYF.

The rearrangement links TRBV19 to TRBJ2-7; TRBD1 matches 8 bases. The CDR3 consists of 15 residues. V was pared by 2 bases and J by 3 bases, with 6 bases of the junction left unmatched. From germline, CDR1 is LNHDA and CDR2 SQIVND (reference sequence). CDR3 nucleotides: TGTGCCAGTAGTATATCCCGGACAGGGCACTACGAGCAGTACTTC. Its translation is CASSISRTGHYEQYF.

The rearrangement joins TRBV23-1 to TRBJ2-7; possibly TRBD1 for D (6 bases). TRBV23-1 belongs to the ORF category, with a function that is uncertain. V was trimmed by 10 bases and J by 6 bases, leaving 10 bases between them. The CDR3 runs 10 residues. The CDR3 region is CATDSREQYF. The DNA for the CDR3 is TGCGCCACGGACAGTCGCGAGCAGTACTTC.

This clonotype was seen a handful of times. DNA of the CDR3: TGTGCCAGCAGCCAATTAGGGACTAGCGGGAGAGGCTACGAGCAGTACTTC. This sequence encodes CASSQLGTSGRGYEQYF. The J gene is TRBJ2-7, the V gene TRBV4-2, with 14 positions matching TRBD2. This CDR3 is 17 amino acids long. CDR1 is LGHNA, CDR2 YNFKEQ, per germline. V lost 2 bases, J lost 3 bases, and 6 bases stayed unmatched.

At least ten counts were recorded for this clonotype. The CDR3 sequence: CASSSLVGDRGRPHEQYF. The CDR3 nucleotides are TGCGCCAGCAGCTCCTTGGTGGGGGACAGGGGGCGTCCCCACGAGCAGTACTTC. The chain carries TRBV5-1 and TRBJ2-7; 12 nucleotides line up with TRBD1. The CDR3 totals 18 residues. The ends lost 3 bases at V and 5 bases at J; junction bases unmatched: 15. The germline V gene encodes CDR1 SGHRS and CDR2 YFSETQ.